Only a few counts were recorded for the clone carrying this TCR beta chain. Its antigen remains unidentified. A much more abundant neighbour one base away suggests this may be a read error. The sample originates from a study of blood T cells in healthy people across ages. Isolated per sample were at least 6 million PBMCs. Study-level findings and limits: Unknown donor CMV status possibly confounded expanded clonotype changes. Strongly correlated with naive T cell percentage was TCR beta diversity. While age rose, TCR beta diversity per million T cells dropped in a roughly linear way.

For the second PCR, which ran for 7 to 11 cycles, a sample-barcoded 5' primer and a J-beta primer mix were used. In TCRdb, the 5' RACE reads were re-called with MiXCR into one record per CDR3 protein. Here the sample spans roughly 640,000 distinct CDR3 sequences, roughly 30% being singletons. The sequenced material came from blood. The sequence derives from a woman of 80 years or more in good health.

The CDR3 spells CASSFRDRGAYEQFF. CDR3 coding DNA: TGTGCCAGCAGCTTCCGGGACAGGGGAGCCTACGAGCAGTTCTTC. This sequence joins TRBV7-9 and TRBJ2-1; TRBD1 aligns across 10 bases. CDR1 is SEHNR and CDR2 is FQNEAQ in the germline V gene (reference sequence). The CDR3 runs 15 residues. Unmatched junction bases numbered 9, after V lost 3 bases and J lost 10 bases.